The 21 T cell receptor beta chains presented below share a single source sample, sequenced in a study of blood T cell repertoires in COVID-19. Clones were read by immunoSEQ multiplex PCR, and TCRdb kept only the in-frame ones, dropping some. Among 200,000 to 300,000 clones listed, roughly 84% were seen once. The specimen sequenced was peripheral blood. The receptors were sampled from a human donor in a cohort sampled during active COVID-19.

The CDR3 sequence is CASNSFRDRVVYGYTF. For the CDR3, the DNA is TGTGCCAGTAATTCCTTCAGGGACAGGGTTGTGTATGGCTACACCTTC. This rearrangement joins TRBV19 to TRBJ1-2, with 9 bases fitting TRBD1. Losses at the gene ends were 7 bases for V and 5 bases for J; bases not matched to a gene: 14. The CDR3 extends over 16 amino acids. Germline CDR1 LNHDA, CDR2 SQIVND (reference sequence).

The chain carries TRBV27 and TRBJ2-5, with 7 bases aligning to TRBD1. This CDR3 spans 14 amino acids. The V gene's germline CDR1 is MNHEY and CDR2 SMNVEV (reference sequence). Trimming at V came to 5 bases and at J to 5 bases, leaving 8 bases not matched to a gene. DNA for the CDR3: TGTGCCAGCAGTCCGGACAGGTGGGGGGAGACCCAGTACTTC. The encoded protein is CASSPDRWGETQYF.

This sequence joins TRBV28 and TRBJ1-4; D is perhaps TRBD1 (5 bases). Germline lookup yields CDR1 MDHEN and CDR2 SYDVKM. Trimming stripped 7 bases from V and 8 bases from J, with 14 bases between. The CDR3 loop spans 13 amino acids. The CDR3 protein is CASIGALGEKLFF. As DNA, the CDR3 is TGTGCCAGCATAGGGGCCCTGGGGGAAAAACTGTTTTTT.

The V and J genes are TRBV7-9 and TRBJ1-2, with TRBD1 matching over 9 bases. The CDR3 sequence is 16 residues long. Germline V lookup: CDR1 SEHNR, CDR2 FQNEAQ (reference sequence). V shed 1 base and J 4 bases; nucleotides not matched to a gene: 7. The CDR3 spells CASSLVEGQGLYGYTF. CDR3 DNA: TGTGCCAGCAGCTTAGTTGAGGGACAGGGCCTCTATGGCTACACCTTC.

The count of this clone is one. The CDR3 region has the DNA TGTGCCAGCAGTCAACAAGAGACCCAGTACTTC. This sequence encodes CASSQQETQYF. The chain recombines TRBV6-5 with TRBJ2-5; no definite D call. The CDR3 spans 11 residues. From germline, CDR1 is MNHEY and CDR2 SVGAGI. V was pared by 5 bases and J by 2 bases, with 3 bases between.

The V and J genes are TRBV4-2 and TRBJ2-7, with D possibly matching TRBD2 (7 bases). Trimming removed 2 bases from V and 3 bases from J, with 20 bases in between. The CDR3 runs to 17 residues. Per germline, CDR1 LGHNA and CDR2 YNFKEQ. CDR3: CASSQIGGAGKDYEQYF. The CDR3 nucleotides are TGTGCCAGCAGCCAAATAGGGGGGGCAGGTAAGGACTACGAGCAGTACTTC.

The rearrangement uses TRBV29-1 and TRBJ2-7; D may be TRBD2 (5 bases). V was clipped by 8 bases and J by 4 bases, with 18 bases between them. Per the germline V gene, CDR1 is SQVTM and CDR2 is ANQGSEA. This CDR3 has 13 amino acids. The CDR3 nucleotides read TGCAGCTTCTCGGGCGGGTCGGGATACGAGCAGTACTTC. This translates into CSFSGGSGYEQYF.

CDR3 loop: CASSLVVEANYGYTF. The CDR3, as DNA: TGTGCCAGCAGCTTAGTGGTGGAAGCGAACTATGGCTACACCTTC. The chain employs TRBV7-2 and TRBJ1-2; D unclear. From germline, CDR1 is SGHTA and CDR2 FQGNSA. The germline V and J ends were trimmed by 1 base and 2 bases, with 11 bases remaining between them. This CDR3 is 15 amino acids long.

The J gene is TRBJ2-5, the V gene TRBV3-1 (or the pseudogene TRBV3-2); TRBD2 matches at 11 bases. Germline-derived CDR1 and CDR2 are LGHDT and YNNKEL (reference sequence). The J segment lost 7 bases and the V segment lost 6 bases, leaving 10 bases of the junction unmatched. This CDR3 is 15 amino acids long. The CDR3 is CASRPIAGGPGTQYF. CDR3 sequence (DNA): TGTGCCAGCAGACCAATAGCGGGGGGGCCTGGGACCCAGTACTTC.

The gene calls are TRBV19 and TRBJ1-3; D not resolved. The germline V gene has CDR1 LNHDA and CDR2 SQIVND (reference sequence). The CDR3 runs 15 residues. Trimming stripped 3 bases from V and 4 bases from J, with 13 bases between. In nucleotides, the CDR3 is TGTGCCAGTAGTATTAAGCGGCCAGCCGGAAACACCATATATTTT. Its translation is CASSIKRPAGNTIYF.

The chain links TRBV7-3 to TRBJ2-7, with TRBD2 as a possible D gene (5 bases). CDR1 and CDR2 from the germline V gene are SGHTA and FQGTGA. Trimming took 0 bases from V and 6 from J, leaving 9 bases between them. The CDR3 totals 13 residues. The CDR3 DNA reads as TGTGCCAGCAGCTTAACCGGGGTCTCCGAGCAGTACTTC. Protein sequence: CASSLTGVSEQYF. Looking up the rest from reference TRBV7-3 and TRBJ2-7 gives the full variable domain: GAGVSQTPSNKVTEKGKYVELRCDPISGHTALYWYRQSLGQGPEFLIYFQGTGAADDSGLPNDRFFAVRPEGSVSTLKIQRTERGDSAVYLCASSLTGVSEQYFGPGTRLTVT.

This chain joins TRBV11-2 and TRBJ2-1; 8 bases map to TRBD2. The germline gives CDR1 SGHAT, CDR2 FQNNGV. This CDR3 comprises 16 residues. Unmatched junction bases numbered 11, after V lost 5 bases and J lost 5 bases. The CDR3 DNA sequence: TGTGCCAGCAGCCCGGGGGGGCTAGCGGGTCACAATGAGCAGTTCTTC. It codes for CASSPGGLAGHNEQFF.

To note about this clone: The sample holds other DNA sequences that translate to the same CDR3. This sequence joins TRBV19 and TRBJ1-4; D is unresolved. CDR1 LNHDA and CDR2 SQIVND come from the germline V gene (reference sequence). With 4 bases removed from V and 5 bases from J, the gap between germline ends came to 11 bases. This CDR3 is 14 amino acids long. The CDR3 DNA is TGTGCCAGTAGTAGCGGAACGGGGAATGAAAAACTGTTTTTT. Encoded protein: CASSSGTGNEKLFF.

The chain couples TRBV5-1 to TRBJ1-4; D is possibly TRBD1 (6 bases). Between the trimmed V and J ends, which lost 4 bases and 6 bases, there was a span of 13 bases. This CDR3 comprises 14 residues. Per germline, CDR1 SGHRS and CDR2 YFSETQ. The CDR3 loop is CASSLQGIDEKLFF. CDR3 nucleotides: TGCGCCAGCAGCCTACAGGGCATCGATGAAAAACTGTTTTTT.

The chain uses TRBV6-6 and TRBJ2-5; TRBD1 aligns across 8 bases. Germline V gene sequence: CDR1 MNHNY, CDR2 SVGAGI (reference sequence). This CDR3 has 13 residues. Trimming cost V 6 bases and J 3 bases; bases outside gene matches: 3. This chain's CDR3 is CASSRDRKETQYF. Here the CDR3 DNA reads TGTGCCAGCAGCCGGGACAGGAAAGAGACCCAGTACTTC.

V and J are TRBV5-1 and TRBJ2-5; perhaps TRBD2 as D (5 bases). The V gene's germline CDR1 is SGHRS and CDR2 YFSETQ. This CDR3 comprises 15 residues. V gave up 0 bases and J gave up 2 bases, with 11 bases separating them. CDR3 amino acids: CASSLVGSGQETQYF. DNA for the CDR3: TGCGCCAGCAGCTTGGTAGGGAGTGGGCAAGAGACCCAGTACTTC.

J is TRBJ2-1 and V is TRBV4-3, with D possibly being TRBD2 (5 bases). The germline gives CDR1 LGHNA, CDR2 YSLEER. The germline V and J ends were trimmed by 2 bases and 2 bases, with 13 bases remaining between them. The CDR3 is 16 amino acids. The CDR3 sequence: CASSQFEGATYNEQFF. The CDR3 DNA reads as TGCGCCAGCAGCCAATTCGAGGGCGCGACCTACAATGAGCAGTTCTTC.

The chain recombines TRBV29-1 with TRBJ1-5; D is uncertain. Germline CDR1 is SQVTM and CDR2 is ANQGSEA. Trimming took 6 bases from V and 4 from J, leaving 10 bases between them. The CDR3 runs to 12 residues. CDR3 region: CSVYIPNQPQHF. The CDR3 nucleotides read TGCAGCGTATATATCCCGAATCAGCCCCAGCATTTT.

The chain links TRBV7-6 to TRBJ2-1, with 7 bases that match TRBD2. CDR1 and CDR2 (germline): SGHVS, FNYEAQ. The CDR3 has 15 amino acids. V was clipped by 5 bases and J by 7 bases; unmatched bases: 11. CDR3 sequence reads: CASSPPGGIRNEQFF. The CDR3 DNA is TGTGCCAGCAGCCCCCCCGGGGGGATAAGAAATGAGCAGTTCTTC. The full variable domain, with the rest looked up from reference TRBV7-6 and TRBJ2-1, is GAGVSQSPRYKVTKRGQDVALRCDPISGHVSLYWYRQALGQGPEFLTYFNYEAQQDKSGLPNDRFSAERPEGSISTLTIQRTEQRDSAMYRCASSPPGGIRNEQFFGPGTRLTVL.

The chain is built from TRBV10-3 and TRBJ2-1, with D hard to call. The CDR3 runs 13 residues. Germline CDR1 reads ENHRY; CDR2 reads SYGVKD. V shed 3 bases and J shed 4 bases, with 7 bases lying between them. CDR3: CAISDTVYNEQFF. The CDR3, as DNA: TGTGCCATCAGTGATACAGTTTACAATGAGCAGTTCTTC.

The chain recombines TRBV7-9 with TRBJ2-7; D is uncertain. CDR1 and CDR2 from the germline V gene are SEHNR and FQNEAQ (reference sequence). V lost 5 bases to trimming and J lost 5 bases, with 19 bases between them. This CDR3 is 15 amino acids long. The DNA for the CDR3 is TGTGCCAGCAGCCTACGTGGGTCCCCCGCGGACGAGCAGTACTTC. It codes for CASSLRGSPADEQYF.